Each of the 5 T cell receptor beta chains below was sequenced from the same sample in a study of cytomegalovirus exposure and HLA in healthy donors. Some clones are missing from TCRdb's copy, which holds only in-frame ones; the method was immunoSEQ multiplex PCR. Of fewer than 250,000 clones detected, around four fifths appear once; the ten largest clones hold about 6%. The source material was PBMCs. All receptors derive from a woman aged 18-29 years in good health and CMV-seronegative.

The V gene is TRBV6-5, the J gene TRBJ1-4; TRBD1 matches at 7 bases. The CDR3 covers 14 residues. The trim removed 6 bases at V and 8 bases at J, leaving 9 bases unmatched. CDR1 and CDR2 from the germline V gene are MNHEY and SVGAGI. The CDR3 DNA is TGTGCCAGCAGACAACAGGGGTTCAGGGAAAAACTGTTTTTT. Translation: CASRQQGFREKLFF.

V and J are TRBV28 and TRBJ1-4; 7 nucleotides match TRBD1. The germline gives CDR1 MDHEN, CDR2 SYDVKM. The J segment lost 7 bases and the V segment lost 6 bases, leaving 8 bases of the junction unmatched. The CDR3 length is 14 residues. The CDR3 loop is CASSSDRDGEKLFF. CDR3 DNA sequence: TGTGCCAGCAGCTCCGACAGGGATGGTGAAAAACTGTTTTTT.

This chain links TRBV19 with TRBJ2-1; TRBD2 might be the D (6 bases). Looked up from germline, CDR1 is LNHDA and CDR2 is SQIVND (reference sequence). The CDR3 is 13 amino acids. V was clipped by 2 bases and J by 8 bases, with 10 bases between them. The CDR3 bases are TGTGCCAGTAGTATAACGCGGGGCTATGAGCAGTTCTTC. It codes for CASSITRGYEQFF. The full variable domain, in which reference TRBV19 and TRBJ2-1 provide the parts outside the CDR3, is DGGITQSPKYLFRKEGQNVTLSCEQNLNHDAMYWYRQDPGQGLRLIYYSQIVNDFQKGDIAEGYSVSREKKESFPLTVTSAQKNPTAFYLCASSITRGYEQFFGPGTRLTVL.

The rearrangement joins TRBV12-5 to TRBJ2-7; TRBD2 matches at 9 bases. The CDR3 covers 16 residues. V lost 1 base and J lost 2; bases outside the gene matches: 6. Germline V gene data show CDR1 as LGHNT and CDR2 as FRNRAP. CDR3 bases: TGTGCTAGTGGTTTGGGGACTAGCGCGGACACCTACGAGCAGTACTTC. It encodes CASGLGTSADTYEQYF.

This chain connects TRBV6-1 to TRBJ2-1; D may be TRBD2 (5 bases). Deletions cut 5 bases from V and 4 bases from J, with 15 bases between. From germline, CDR1 is MNHNS and CDR2 SASEGT. The CDR3 consists of 15 residues. The CDR3 DNA sequence: TGTGCCAGCAGTCGACAAACGGGGTCGTACAATGAGCAGTTCTTC. Translation gives CASSRQTGSYNEQFF.